This is a list of T cell receptor beta chains from one sample in a study of shared clonotypes between healthy human individuals. The repertoire was sequenced with immunoSEQ multiplex PCR; TCRdb's copy has only in-frame clones and lacks some. The repertoire consists of roughly 590,000 clones, with less than 97% occurring once and the leading ten covering roughly 0.1%. Source material: naive CD8+ T cells sorted from blood. These receptors were taken from a woman aged 25 to 39 in good health. CDR3s include the opening cysteine and the closing phenylalanine or tryptophan. A D gene is named only where the DNA matches it firmly.

V	J	D	DNA	CDR3
TRBV5-6	TRBJ2-2	.	TGTGCCAGCAGCTTGGAAGTGGACCCCGGGGAGCTGTTTTTT	CASSLEVDPGELFF
TRBV2	TRBJ2-7	.	TGTGCCAGCAGTGAAGGGAGGTGGTACTTC	CASSEGRWYF
TRBV6-5	TRBJ2-1	TRBD1	TGTGCCAGCAGTTACGAGACAGGGAGCTACAATGAGCAGTTCTTC	CASSYETGSYNEQFF
TRBV27	TRBJ2-1	.	TGTGCCAGCAGTCCTCGGACTGTTACTAGCTCCTACAATGAGCAGTTCTTC	CASSPRTVTSSYNEQFF
TRBV27	TRBJ1-1	.	TGTGCCAGCAGTTTATCCCCAGGGTGGCCAGCTTTCTTT	CASSLSPGWPAFF
TRBV7-6	TRBJ2-2	TRBD2	TGTGCCAGCAGCTCAGGGACTAGCGGCCCCACCGGGGAGCTGTTTTTT	CASSSGTSGPTGELFF
TRBV7-9	TRBJ2-5	.	TGTGCCAGCAGCCATGAGATTCGGGGGTTGGAGACCCAGTACTTC	CASSHEIRGLETQYF
TRBV2	TRBJ1-5	.	TGTGCCAGCAGTTTCCACGTCTCTCAGCCCCAGCATTTT	CASSFHVSQPQHF
TRBV2	TRBJ2-7	TRBD2	TGTGCCAGCAGTGAATTGGGCGGGAGCTCCTACGAGCAGTACTTC	CASSELGGSSYEQYF
TRBV5-6	TRBJ1-1	.	TGTGCCACCTCACCCGGGGGGGCTGGCACTGAAGCTTTCTTT	CATSPGGAGTEAFF